The 28 T cell receptor beta chains below all came from one sample that was sequenced in a study of neoadjuvant anti-PD-1 for oral cavity cancer. The protocol was immunoSEQ multiplex PCR, while the TCRdb copy is restricted to in-frame clones and leaves out a portion. Here the sample spans 30,000 to 40,000 clones, approximately 87% being singletons. This specimen was PBMCs, taken before nivolumab (anti-PD-1) treatment. The receptors were gathered from a person aged 35 to 85 with oral cavity squamous cell carcinoma.

This clone has only one observation. The chain has TRBV30 and TRBJ1-1; perhaps TRBD1 as D (5 bases). V shed 0 bases and J shed 3 bases, with 8 bases lying between them. Per the germline V gene, CDR1 is GTSNPN and CDR2 is SVGIG (reference sequence). This CDR3 region has 13 residues. In nucleotides, the CDR3 is TGTGCCTGGAGTGTACGAGGGGACACTGAAGCTTTCTTT. Residues: CAWSVRGDTEAFF.

CDR3 sequence (DNA): TGTGCCAGCAGTTCCGGGACTAGCGCCAATGAGCAGTTCTTC. Its protein is CASSSGTSANEQFF. The chain joins TRBV27 to TRBJ2-1; 10 nucleotides line up with TRBD2. The CDR3 is 14 residues long. Unmatched junction bases numbered 3, after V lost 4 bases and J lost 6 bases. Germline V gene sequence: CDR1 MNHEY, CDR2 SMNVEV (reference sequence).

This chain uses TRBV6-1 with TRBJ1-1, with a tentative D call TRBD1 (6 bases). The CDR3 spans 13 residues. Trimming removed 9 bases at V and 1 base at J, with 12 bases between. Germline V gene sequence: CDR1 MNHNS, CDR2 SASEGT. CDR3 protein: CASLQGGNTEAFF. CDR3 coding DNA: TGTGCCAGTTTACAGGGAGGGAACACTGAAGCTTTCTTT.

This clone was detected only once. This chain uses TRBV9 with TRBJ2-1; D is possibly TRBD1 or TRBD2 (5 bases each). This CDR3 is built from 14 residues. Trimming pared 4 bases from V and 7 bases from J, leaving 15 bases between. CDR1 and CDR2 (germline): SGDLS, YYNGEE. Written as DNA, the CDR3 is TGTGCCAGCAGCCCAAGTATGTGGGGGAATGAGCAGTTCTTC. Translating gives CASSPSMWGNEQFF.

J is TRBJ1-2 and V is TRBV30, with D uncertain. The CDR3 has 14 residues. The germline CDR1 and CDR2 sequences are GTSNPN and SVGIG (reference sequence). V was shortened by 0 bases and J by 5 bases, with 13 bases between the two germline ends. CDR3 residues: CAWSVRWQRYGYTF. In nucleotides, the CDR3 is TGTGCCTGGAGTGTAAGGTGGCAGCGTTATGGCTACACCTTC.

This clone occurred a few times. J is TRBJ1-2 and V is TRBV7-8, with 8 positions matching TRBD1. V lost 0 bases and J lost 5; bases outside the gene matches: 8. This CDR3 has 16 residues. In germline, CDR1 is SGHVS, CDR2 FQNEAQ. The CDR3 region has the DNA TGTGCCAGCAGCTTAGCGGGCACAGGGGGTGGGTATGGCTACACCTTC. It is translated as CASSLAGTGGGYGYTF.

J is TRBJ1-1 and V is TRBV7-2, with 7 positions matching TRBD1. Germline CDR1 reads SGHTA; CDR2 reads FQGNSA. With 2 bases clipped from V and 3 bases from J, the junction kept 9 bases outside the gene matches. There are 16 residues in the CDR3. The CDR3 reads CASSLSTGSFYTEAFF. The CDR3 nucleotides are TGTGCCAGCAGCTTATCGACAGGGAGTTTTTACACTGAAGCTTTCTTT. The whole variable domain, filled in from reference TRBV7-2 and TRBJ1-1, reads GAGVSQSPSNKVTEKGKDVELRCDPISGHTALYWYRQSLGQGLEFLIYFQGNSAPDKSGLPSDRFSAERTGGSVSTLTIQRTQQEDSAVYLCASSLSTGSFYTEAFFGQGTRLTVV.

The J gene is TRBJ2-5, the V gene TRBV29-1; TRBD1 agrees at 8 bases. This CDR3 is 14 amino acids long. Per the germline V gene, CDR1 is SQVTM and CDR2 is ANQGSEA. The J segment lost 5 bases and the V segment lost 4 bases, leaving 9 bases of the junction unmatched. Here the CDR3 reads CSVGRTGRLETQYF. DNA for the CDR3: TGCAGCGTTGGAAGGACAGGGCGTTTGGAGACCCAGTACTTC. Supplemented by reference TRBV29-1 and TRBJ2-5, the full variable domain reads SAVISQKPSRDICQRGTSLTIQCQVDSQVTMMFWYRQQPGQSLTLIATANQGSEATYESGFVIDKFPISRPNLTFSTLTVSNMSPEDSSIYLCSVGRTGRLETQYFGPGTRLLVL.

V usage is TRBV5-1 and J usage is TRBJ1-1; D remains unclear. Trimming left V 2 bases short and J 6 bases short, with 8 bases between. CDR1 and CDR2 from the germline V gene are SGHRS and YFSETQ. The CDR3 consists of 12 residues. CDR3: CASSLTDSEAFF. The CDR3 nucleotides read TGCGCCAGCAGCTTAACAGATTCTGAAGCTTTCTTT.

This clone was seen once. The chain uses TRBV4-2 and TRBJ1-5; TRBD1 might be the D (5 bases). The germline V gene encodes CDR1 LGHNA and CDR2 YNFKEQ. The CDR3 is 15 residues long. The V gene lost 4 bases and the J gene lost 3 bases, with 13 bases spanning the gap. In nucleotides, the CDR3 is TGTGCCAGCAGCCCATCCGGGGCCAACAATCAGCCCCAGCATTTT. Protein: CASSPSGANNQPQHF.

This clone is categorized as medium-sized. The chain couples TRBV29-1 to TRBJ1-1, with 8 positions matching TRBD1. This CDR3 is built from 14 residues. Germline CDR1 is SQVTM and CDR2 is ANQGSEA. V lost 4 bases and J lost 4; bases outside the gene matches: 8. In DNA, the CDR3 is TGCAGCGTTGTATGGCAGGGGGCCCTCACTGAAGCTTTCTTT. Encoded protein: CSVVWQGALTEAFF.

The rearrangement uses TRBV7-2 and TRBJ2-5, with unresolved D. The V end was cut by 4 bases, the J end by 5 bases, with 8 bases between. Germline V gives CDR1 SGHTA, CDR2 FQGNSA. This CDR3 is built from 12 residues. DNA for the CDR3: TGTGCCAGCAGCTGGATACACGAGACCCAGTACTTC. Its translation: CASSWIHETQYF.

The chain joins TRBV6-1 to TRBJ2-2, with TRBD1 identical over 10 bases. The V gene's germline CDR1 is MNHNS and CDR2 SASEGT. The CDR3 loop spans 15 amino acids. The V gene end was trimmed by 9 bases and the J gene end by 4 bases; junction bases not matched to a gene: 8. The CDR3 here is CASSGQGMVTGELFF. As DNA, the CDR3 is TGTGCCAGTTCGGGACAGGGGATGGTCACCGGGGAGCTGTTTTTT.

The chain recombines TRBV5-4 with TRBJ2-1; D is uncertain. The CDR3 spans 11 residues. V gave up 2 bases and J gave up 8 bases, with 5 bases separating them. Germline V gene sequence: CDR1 SGHNT, CDR2 YYREEE (reference sequence). CDR3 nucleotides: TGTGCCAGCAGCTTCGTGGATGAGCAGTTCTTC. This gives the protein CASSFVDEQFF.

This sequence joins TRBV7-2 and TRBJ1-2; a weak D match, TRBD1 (5 bases). The CDR3 loop spans 16 amino acids. Germline V gene sequence: CDR1 SGHTA, CDR2 FQGNSA. Trimming left V 2 bases short and J 5 bases short, with 18 bases between. CDR3 DNA sequence: TGTGCCAGCAGCTTACGTTCTGGACACGGAGCTTATGGCTACACCTTC. Translating it yields CASSLRSGHGAYGYTF.

This clone was recorded once. CDR3 region: CASGAAGNTIYF. CDR3 DNA: TGTGCCAGCGGGGCGGCTGGAAACACCATATATTTT. This chain links TRBV9 with TRBJ1-3; weak D call: TRBD1 (5 bases). The length of the CDR3 is 12 residues. Germline loops: CDR1 SGDLS, CDR2 YYNGEE. V shed 7 bases and J shed 2 bases, with 7 bases lying between them.

This rearrangement joins TRBV5-1 to TRBJ1-1; no reliable D call. The CDR3 runs to 13 residues. Germline lookup yields CDR1 SGHRS and CDR2 YFSETQ. Trimming removed 4 bases from V and 1 base from J, with 8 bases in between. The CDR3 coding sequence is TGCGCCAGCAGCCCCCAGGCGAACACTGAAGCTTTCTTT. Protein sequence: CASSPQANTEAFF.

The chain couples TRBV6-1 to TRBJ2-3; 9 nucleotides align to TRBD1. The CDR3 runs to 15 residues. Germline V gene data show CDR1 as MNHNS and CDR2 as SASEGT. After removal of 8 bases from V and 6 bases from J, the junction contained 12 bases not matched to a gene. CDR3 coding DNA: TGTGCCAGCTGCTGGACAGGGGTTGTTGGGGATACGCAGTATTTT. Translation: CASCWTGVVGDTQYF.

The chain uses TRBV2 and TRBJ2-3, with D perhaps matching TRBD1 or TRBD2 (5 bases each). Germline V gene data show CDR1 as SNHLY and CDR2 as FYNNEI. The CDR3 runs to 14 residues. The V and J ends lost 10 bases and 0 bases respectively, with 14 bases between them. In DNA, the CDR3 is TGTGCCACCCAACGGGGCCCTAGCACAGATACGCAGTATTTT. Residues: CATQRGPSTDTQYF. The whole variable domain, filled in from reference TRBV2 and TRBJ2-3, reads EPEVTQTPSHQVTQMGQEVILRCVPISNHLYFYWYRQILGQKVEFLVSFYNNEISEKSEIFDDQFSVERPDGSNFTLKIRSTKLEDSAMYFCATQRGPSTDTQYFGPGTRLTVL.

CDR3 sequence reads: CAWSVLAGDTGELFF. As DNA, the CDR3 is TGTGCCTGGAGTGTACTAGCGGGGGACACCGGGGAGCTGTTTTTT. The V gene is TRBV30, the J gene TRBJ2-2, with TRBD2 matching 11 bases. Germline V CDR1 and CDR2: GTSNPN, SVGIG (reference sequence). V gave up 0 bases and J gave up 3 bases; unmatched junction bases: 0. The CDR3 consists of 15 residues.

The genes are TRBV6-4 and TRBJ2-7; no firm D call. The V end was cut by 6 bases, the J end by 0 bases, with 18 bases between. CDR1 is MRHNA, CDR2 SNTAGT, per germline. CDR3 size: 16 residues. CDR3 loop: CASSRPSARTSYEQYF. The CDR3 coding sequence is TGTGCCAGCAGCCGTCCCTCGGCCCGAACCTCCTACGAGCAGTACTTC.

The chain uses TRBV28 and TRBJ2-1; possibly TRBD1 or TRBD2 for D (5 bases each). The CDR3 is 17 residues long. Germline-derived CDR1 and CDR2 are MDHEN and SYDVKM. The V end was cut by 5 bases, the J end by 7 bases, with 24 bases between. The CDR3 DNA is TGTGCCAGCAGTGCCACCCAGCGCGGGTTATGGGGGAATGAGCAGTTCTTC. It specifies CASSATQRGLWGNEQFF. Combining the CDR3 with reference TRBV28 and TRBJ2-1 gives the whole variable domain DVKVTQSSRYLVKRTGEKVFLECVQDMDHENMFWYRQDPGLGLRLIYFSYDVKMKEKGDIPEGYSVSREKKERFSLILESASTNQTSMYLCASSATQRGLWGNEQFFGPGTRLTVL.

This sequence joins TRBV25-1 and TRBJ2-7; 9 bases agree with TRBD1. The V and J ends lost 6 bases and 6 bases, in that order; junction bases with no gene match: 9. The germline CDR1 and CDR2 sequences are MGHDK and SYGVNS. The CDR3 runs 14 residues. The CDR3 sequence: CASRNSGQGREQYF. In nucleotides, the CDR3 is TGTGCCAGCAGAAATTCGGGACAGGGTCGCGAGCAGTACTTC.

This chain connects TRBV28 to TRBJ1-5; D is ambiguous. Trimming cost V 3 bases and J 10 bases, with 7 bases left between them. Germline CDR1 is MDHEN and CDR2 is SYDVKM. The CDR3 is 11 amino acids. The CDR3 bases are TGTGCCAGCAGTTTCTTGCCTCCCCAGCATTTT. Residues: CASSFLPPQHF. Full variable domain (rest looked up from reference TRBV28 and TRBJ1-5): DVKVTQSSRYLVKRTGEKVFLECVQDMDHENMFWYRQDPGLGLRLIYFSYDVKMKEKGDIPEGYSVSREKKERFSLILESASTNQTSMYLCASSFLPPQHFGDGTRLSIL.

The chain has TRBV5-1 and TRBJ1-2; no clear D. The length of the CDR3 is 12 residues. The germline V gene has CDR1 SGHRS and CDR2 YFSETQ. V shed 0 bases and J shed 2 bases, with 2 bases lying between them. The CDR3 region is CASSLDNYGYTF. For the CDR3, the DNA is TGCGCCAGCAGCTTGGACAACTATGGCTACACCTTC.

This chain uses TRBV7-8 with TRBJ1-3, with TRBD1 as a possible D gene (5 bases). Germline V gene data show CDR1 as SGHVS and CDR2 as FQNEAQ. Trimming stripped 2 bases from V and 4 bases from J, with 21 bases between. CDR3 size: 18 residues. Written as DNA, the CDR3 is TGTGCCAGCAGCTTAAGGTGGCCCCCCACAGGACGCGGAAACACCATATATTTT. This gives the protein CASSLRWPPTGRGNTIYF.

V is TRBV2 and J is TRBJ2-1, with 7 positions matching TRBD2. Germline CDR1 SNHLY, CDR2 FYNNEI. The junction had 3 bases not matched to a gene; V was cut back by 7 bases and J by 3 bases. The CDR3 has 13 amino acids. The CDR3 DNA is TGTGCCAGCAAGGCTAGCGGCTACAATGAGCAGTTCTTC. It codes for CASKASGYNEQFF.

The chain has TRBV7-2 and TRBJ1-3, with D tentatively TRBD1 (6 bases). The CDR3 contains 17 residues. Germline V CDR1 and CDR2: SGHTA, FQGNSA. Trimming pared 0 bases from V and 0 bases from J, leaving 12 bases between. The CDR3 sequence: CASSLARGASSGNTIYF. DNA of the CDR3: TGTGCCAGCAGCTTAGCGAGGGGGGCTAGCTCTGGAAACACCATATATTTT. The variable domain in full, completed from reference TRBV7-2 and TRBJ1-3, reads GAGVSQSPSNKVTEKGKDVELRCDPISGHTALYWYRQSLGQGLEFLIYFQGNSAPDKSGLPSDRFSAERTGGSVSTLTIQRTQQEDSAVYLCASSLARGASSGNTIYFGEGSWLTVV.